The rows below give T cell receptor beta chains drawn from one sample of a study of regulatory T cells in long-lasting Graves disease. TCRdb itself ran the multiplex PCR reads through MiXCR, one entry per CDR3 protein. The repertoire includes 400,000 to 500,000 distinct CDR3 sequences, 16% of them detected once, and about 10% sits in the top ten. This sample also belongs to another study, concerning T cells in Graves' hyperthyroidism and ophthalmopathy.

The source was peripheral blood mononuclear cells (PBMCs), collected at new diagnosis, from a patient treated with antithyroid drugs. These receptors were taken from a woman in her twenties or thirties with Graves disease. Each CDR3 is given with its conserved first and last residue. A D gene is named only where the DNA matches it firmly. Expanded clones are given a class, and other clones once, few, many or no size at all.

d_call	v_call	clone_size	j_call	cdr3_nt	cdr3_aa
TRBD2	TRBV12-3/TRBV12-4	many	TRBJ2-7	TGTGCCAGCACTCGGGAGGGTCCGGGCGAGCAGTACTTC	CASTREGPGEQYF
TRBD2	TRBV7-9	many	TRBJ2-7	TGTGCCAGCAGCTCCCGGCGGGAGCGCGCCTACGAGCAGTACTTC	CASSSRRERAYEQYF
NA	TRBV20-1	NA	TRBJ2-1	TGCAGTGCTAGGGGGGGGGCGGGAGCGGCCAATGAGCAGTTCTTC	CSARGGAGAANEQFF
NA	TRBV5-1	few	TRBJ2-2	TGCGCCAGCAGCCAGGAGCCGAACACCGGGGAGCTGTTTTTT	CASSQEPNTGELFF
TRBD1	TRBV4-3	few	TRBJ1-3	TGCGCCAGCAGCCAAGGGGCAGCTTGGACAGGGGCTGGAAACACCATATATTTT	CASSQGAAWTGAGNTIYF
NA	TRBV7-2	NA	TRBJ2-1	TGTGCCAGCAGCTTAGTATCGGACAGATCCTACAATGAGCAGTTCTTC	CASSLVSDRSYNEQFF
NA	TRBV28	many	TRBJ2-7	TGTGCCAGCAGTGGGCAGGGGTTTCTCACCTACGAGCAGTACTTC	CASSGQGFLTYEQYF
NA	TRBV29-1	NA	TRBJ2-5	TGCAGCGTTGATCGTACTAGGTCTTTAGAGACCCAGTACTTC	CSVDRTRSLETQYF
TRBD2	TRBV14	many	TRBJ2-5	TGTGCCAGCAGCCAAGACCGACTAGCGCAAACAAAGACCCAGTACTTC	CASSQDRLAQTKTQYF
NA	TRBV7-9	many	TRBJ1-1	TGTGCCAGCAGCTTAGTTGTGAACACTGAAGCTTTCTTT	CASSLVVNTEAFF
NA	TRBV3-1	few	TRBJ1-3	TGTGCCAGCAGCCAAGATCTTGATTTGCACTGGGGGTCCGGAAACACCATATATTTT	CASSQDLDLHWGSGNTIYF
NA	TRBV6-2/TRBV6-3	NA	TRBJ1-5	TGTGCCAGCAGTCTCAAGTACCAGCCCCAGCATTTT	CASSLKYQPQHF
TRBD1	TRBV10-3	NA	TRBJ1-1	TGTGCCATCAGTGAGTCCGTTACAGGGGGCATTTTGGACACTGAAGCTTTCTTT	CAISESVTGGILDTEAFF
NA	TRBV9	few	TRBJ2-3	TGTGCCAGCCCCACACGACCACGGATGACAGATACGCAGTATTTT	CASPTRPRMTDTQYF
NA	TRBV24-1	few	TRBJ2-2	TGTGCCACCAGTGATAGCAGGGTTAAAAACACCGGGGAGCTGTTTTTT	CATSDSRVKNTGELFF
NA	TRBV7-8	many	TRBJ2-1	TGTGCCAGCAGCGCTTCAACAGGGTCGGATGAGCAGTTCTTC	CASSASTGSDEQFF
NA	TRBV5-1	few	TRBJ1-4	TGCGCCAGCAGCTTGAGTGGAGGTAATGAAAAACTGTTTTTT	CASSLSGGNEKLFF
TRBD1	TRBV6-1	many	TRBJ2-7	TGTGCCAGCAGTCAACCGGGACAGGGGCTCTACGAGCAGTACTTC	CASSQPGQGLYEQYF
NA	TRBV4-1	many	TRBJ2-3	TGCGCCAGCAGCCAGGGTCCAGGATACACAGATACGCAGTATTTT	CASSQGPGYTDTQYF
TRBD2	TRBV28	many	TRBJ2-1	TGTGCCAGCAGTTTGGAGCGGGAAGCTTTCAATGAGCAGTTCTTC	CASSLEREAFNEQFF
TRBD2	TRBV6-2/TRBV6-3	many	TRBJ2-7	TGTGCCAGCAGCGCCGGGACTAGTCCATTGGAGCAGTACTTC	CASSAGTSPLEQYF
TRBD2	TRBV3-1	NA	TRBJ2-1	TGTGCCAGCAGCTCTACTCTGGGACTAGCGGGGCGGAATGAGCAGTTCTTC	CASSSTLGLAGRNEQFF
TRBD2	TRBV20-1	many	TRBJ2-2	TGCAGTGCTAGAGTCACTAGCGGGAGCCCTAACACCGGGGAGCTGTTTTTT	CSARVTSGSPNTGELFF
NA	TRBV7-8	many	TRBJ2-7	TGTGCCAGCAGCACAGGAAACTCCTACGAGCAGTACTTC	CASSTGNSYEQYF
TRBD2	TRBV19	NA	TRBJ2-3	TGTGCCAGTAGTATAACCGGGCGACTAGCGGCAAGCACAGATACGCAGTATTTT	CASSITGRLAASTDTQYF
NA	TRBV14	NA	TRBJ1-5	TGTGCCAGCAGCCAAGTTGGGGGATTGATGGGCAATCAGCCCCAGCATTTT	CASSQVGGLMGNQPQHF
NA	TRBV28	NA	TRBJ1-2	TGTGCCAGCAGTTTGACCCATTACACCTTC	CASSLTHYTF
TRBD1	TRBV5-1	NA	TRBJ1-1	TGTGCCAGCAGCTATTCGACAGGGCGGATGGTGCATTGGGCTTTCTTT	CASSYSTGRMVHWAFF
TRBD1	TRBV20-1	many	TRBJ1-1	TGCAGTGCTAGAGATCGACAGGGTTGGGGCACTGAAGCTTTCTTT	CSARDRQGWGTEAFF
NA	TRBV12-3/TRBV12-4	many	TRBJ1-1	TGTGCCAGCACCATTTTGGGGTCTTTTGGAGCTTTCTTT	CASTILGSFGAFF
NA	TRBV28	many	TRBJ1-3	TGTGCCAGCAGTTTATTGGGGCCCTTGAGTGGGGGCGGCGGAAACACCATATATTTT	CASSLLGPLSGGGGNTIYF
NA	TRBV19	NA	TRBJ2-1	TGTGCCAGTAGTATAGGCGGGACCGCCTACAATGAGCAGTTCTTC	CASSIGGTAYNEQFF
TRBD2	TRBV11-2	many	TRBJ2-3	TGCGCCAGCAGCCCGACTAGCCTCAGGGCAGATACGCAGTATTTT	CASSPTSLRADTQYF
TRBD1	TRBV4-3	NA	TRBJ2-7	TGCGCCAGCAGCGTTAACAGGGGTAACTACGAGCAGTACTTC	CASSVNRGNYEQYF
NA	TRBV20-1	few	TRBJ1-2	TGCAGTGCCCTTTCCGGAGGCAGCCCGGCGCGCGGGGGCTACACCTTC	CSALSGGSPARGGYTF
TRBD1	TRBV4-1	NA	TRBJ2-7	TGCGCCAGCAGCCAAAATTGGGACAGGGGACGGGAGCAGTACTTC	CASSQNWDRGREQYF
NA	TRBV7-9	many	TRBJ2-7	TGTGCCAGCAGCTTAACTCCCCCAGTTATCTCCTACGAGCAGTACTTC	CASSLTPPVISYEQYF
NA	TRBV12-3/TRBV12-4	few	TRBJ1-3	TGTGCCAGCAGTCAACTTATGTTCGGAAACACCATATATTTT	CASSQLMFGNTIYF
TRBD2	TRBV2	many	TRBJ2-1	TGTGCCAGCAGTGTAGATGGCGGGAGCTCCTACAATGAGCAGTTCTTC	CASSVDGGSSYNEQFF
NA	TRBV6-1	many	TRBJ1-1	TGTGCCAGCCGGGACGGCCGGGCGGAAGCTTTCTTT	CASRDGRAEAFF
NA	TRBV7-2	once	TRBJ2-3	TGTGCCAGCAGCTCGAGCCCCGGGGGCAGCACGCAGTATTTT	CASSSSPGGSTQYF
TRBD2	TRBV18	few	TRBJ2-7	TGTGCCAGCTCACCACTAGCGGGAGGGCACGAGCAGTACTTC	CASSPLAGGHEQYF
NA	TRBV6-5	NA	TRBJ2-1	TGTGCCAGCAGTTACATTAAAAATGAGCAGTTCTTC	CASSYIKNEQFF
TRBD1	TRBV3-1	NA	TRBJ2-7	TGTGCCAGCAGCACACCGGGACAGGGGGGCGAGCAGTACTTC	CASSTPGQGGEQYF
TRBD1	TRBV19	once	TRBJ1-3	TGTGCCAGTCGACTCCTGACAGGGATTGGAAACACCATATATTTT	CASRLLTGIGNTIYF
NA	TRBV7-9	few	TRBJ1-1	TGTGCCAGCAGAAACACAGGGTTCGGTACGCCGAACACTGAAGCTTTCTTT	CASRNTGFGTPNTEAFF
TRBD1	TRBV6-5	NA	TRBJ2-5	TGTGCCAGCAGTTCCCAGACAGGGGGCGGGGTCATTCAATTTGTGGCCCCGTACTTC	CASSSQTGGGVIQFVAPYF